This TCR beta chain was sequenced during a study of graft-versus-host responses after intestinal transplantation. Study information: Induction using anti-thymocyte globulin, followed by tacrolimus and steroids for two to three years, was given to all recipients.

Study-level points and caveats: GvH clonotypes were identified within recipient marrow, with a subset emerging first in ileum or blood. Early HvG declines after transplant were associated with peak circulating GvH clone levels.

The assay was immunoSEQ multiplex PCR, and TCRdb's table has in-frame clones only and misses some. The sample contains about 92,000 clones, over 80% of which appear only once. Points on this clone: The antigen remains undetermined.

Trimming cost V 1 base and J 3 bases, with 7 bases left between them. Germline V gene lookup returns CDR1 MNHNS and CDR2 SASEGT. The CDR3 has 15 amino acids. Material: unstimulated CD8+ T cells sorted from spleen or lymph node cells, obtained before intestinal transplant. The gene calls are TRBV6-1 and TRBJ1-6; D unclear. The sequence was obtained from a human donor who received an intestinal transplant. This CDR3 is CASSEETDYNSPLHF. The CDR3 bases are TGTGCCAGCAGTGAAGAGACGGACTATAATTCACCCCTCCACTTT.